This TCR beta chain was found in a study of a mutant IDH1 vaccine in newly diagnosed glioma. Turning to the study itself: There were eight vaccinations for patients, given in weeks 1, 3, 5, 7, 11, 15, 19 and 23.

J gave up 1 base and V 7 bases, and 6 bases lay outside the gene matches. The V gene's germline CDR1 is SNHLY and CDR2 FYNNEI. The CDR3 runs to 15 residues. The time point is: week 23, last vaccination. Doses of 300 ug of mutant IDH1 20-mer peptide were given with topical imiquimod. Some clones are missing from TCRdb's copy, which holds only in-frame ones; the method was immunoSEQ multiplex PCR. The table shows roughly 76,000 clones, with 85% occurring only once. Note on this clone: Its target is unknown.

This TCR came from a man aged 25-45 years with glioma. Some clones in this sample may be carry-over from other donors' samples. The source was PBMCs, collected from a glioma patient whose treatment included an IDH1 peptide vaccine. The V gene is TRBV2, the J gene TRBJ1-3, with 8 bases fitting TRBD1. CDR3 sequence: CASNFDRGSGNTIYF. CDR3 sequence (DNA): TGTGCCAGCAACTTCGACAGGGGTTCTGGAAACACCATATATTTT. The variable domain in full, with the rest retrieved from reference TRBV2 and TRBJ1-3, is EPEVTQTPSHQVTQMGQEVILRCVPISNHLYFYWYRQILGQKVEFLVSFYNNEISEKSEIFDDQFSVERPDGSNFTLKIRSTKLEDSAMYFCASNFDRGSGNTIYFGEGSWLTVV.